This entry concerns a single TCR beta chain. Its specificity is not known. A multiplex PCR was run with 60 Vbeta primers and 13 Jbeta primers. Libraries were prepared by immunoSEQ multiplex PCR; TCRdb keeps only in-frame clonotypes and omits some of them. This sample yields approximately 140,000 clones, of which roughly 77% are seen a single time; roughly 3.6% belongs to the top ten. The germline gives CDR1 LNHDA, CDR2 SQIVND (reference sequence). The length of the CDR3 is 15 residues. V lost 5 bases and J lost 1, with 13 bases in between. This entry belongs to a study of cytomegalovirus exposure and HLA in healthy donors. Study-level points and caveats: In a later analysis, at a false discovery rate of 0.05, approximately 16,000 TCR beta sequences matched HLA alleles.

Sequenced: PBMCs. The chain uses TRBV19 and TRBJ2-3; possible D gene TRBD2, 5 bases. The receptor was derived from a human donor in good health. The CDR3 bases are TGTGCCAGTAGTTGGGCTGGGCGGGGCACAGATACGCAGTATTTT. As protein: CASSWAGRGTDTQYF.